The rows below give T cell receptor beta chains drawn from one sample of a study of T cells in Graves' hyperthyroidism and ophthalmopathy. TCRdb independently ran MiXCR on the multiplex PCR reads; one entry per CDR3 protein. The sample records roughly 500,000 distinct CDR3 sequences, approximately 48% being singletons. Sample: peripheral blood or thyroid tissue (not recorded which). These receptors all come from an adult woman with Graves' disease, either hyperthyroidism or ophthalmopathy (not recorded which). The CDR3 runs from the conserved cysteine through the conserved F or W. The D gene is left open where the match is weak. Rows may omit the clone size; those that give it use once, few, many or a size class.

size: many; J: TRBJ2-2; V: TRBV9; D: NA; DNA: TGTGCCAGCAAGGGCGCCGGGGAGCTGTTTTTT; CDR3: CASKGAGELFF
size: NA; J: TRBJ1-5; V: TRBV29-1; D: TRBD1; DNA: TGCAGCGTGCGGGACAGGGGGGAGACCCAGCATTTT; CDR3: CSVRDRGETQHF
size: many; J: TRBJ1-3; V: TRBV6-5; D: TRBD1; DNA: TGTGCCAGCAGTCCAGGGGGCGCGTCTGGAAACACCATATATTTT; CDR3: CASSPGGASGNTIYF
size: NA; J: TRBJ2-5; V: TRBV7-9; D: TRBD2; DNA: TGTGCCAGCATAGCCAGGGGGACTAGCTGGGAGACCCAGTACTTC; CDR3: CASIARGTSWETQYF
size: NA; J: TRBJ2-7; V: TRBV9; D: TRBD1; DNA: TGTGCCAGCTCGCCGGGACAGGGCAATTTTGGCGAGCAGTACTTC; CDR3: CASSPGQGNFGEQYF
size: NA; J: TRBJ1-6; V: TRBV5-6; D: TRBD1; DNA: TGTGCCTGGAGTCGGGACAGCGATAATTCACCCCTCCACTTT; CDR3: CAWSRDSDNSPLHF
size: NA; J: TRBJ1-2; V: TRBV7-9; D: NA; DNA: TGTGCCAGCAGTTACTCCCAGGGTTCTAACTATGGCTACACCTTC; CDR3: CASSYSQGSNYGYTF
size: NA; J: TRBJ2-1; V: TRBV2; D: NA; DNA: TGTGCCAGCAGTGATCCGGAGGCGAGCTCCTACAATGAGCAGTTCTTC; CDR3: CASSDPEASSYNEQFF
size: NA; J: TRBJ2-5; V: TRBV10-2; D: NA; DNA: TGCGCCAGCAGGGAGGAATCCGAGACCCAGTACTTC; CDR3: CASREESETQYF
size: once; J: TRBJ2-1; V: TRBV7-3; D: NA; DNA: TGTGCCAGCAGCACCCGGGACCCCGACAATGAGCAGTTCTTC; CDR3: CASSTRDPDNEQFF
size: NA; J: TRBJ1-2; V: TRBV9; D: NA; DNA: TGTGCCAGCAGCGGGGGGGCTATCTATGGCTACACCTTC; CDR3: CASSGGAIYGYTF
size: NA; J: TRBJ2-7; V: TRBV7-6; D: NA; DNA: TGTGCCAGCAGCTTTCGATCCCGTTCGTCCGAGCAGTACTTC; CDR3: CASSFRSRSSEQYF
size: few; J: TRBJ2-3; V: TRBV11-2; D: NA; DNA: TGTGCCAGCAGCTTACGGAGGGGACGGGATACGCAGTATTTT; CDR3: CASSLRRGRDTQYF
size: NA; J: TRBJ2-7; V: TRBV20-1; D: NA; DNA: TGCAGTGCTGACGAGGTTCTGAGCTACGAGCAGTACTTC; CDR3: CSADEVLSYEQYF
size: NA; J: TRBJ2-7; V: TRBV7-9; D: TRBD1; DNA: TGTGCCGGCAGCTTAGATGGGACAGCCGATTACGAGCAGTACTTC; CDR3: CAGSLDGTADYEQYF
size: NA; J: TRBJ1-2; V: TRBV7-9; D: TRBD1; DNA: TGTGCCAGCAGCCTAGAAGGGACAGATAATGGCTACACCTTC; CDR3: CASSLEGTDNGYTF
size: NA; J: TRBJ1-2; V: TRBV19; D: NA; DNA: TGTGCCAGTAGTAGACTAGTCGGCGGCTACACCTTC; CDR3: CASSRLVGGYTF
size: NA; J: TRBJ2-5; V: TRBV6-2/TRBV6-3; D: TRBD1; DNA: TGTGCCAGCAGTTTTTCCGGACAGGGCCAAGAGACCCAGTACTTC; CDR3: CASSFSGQGQETQYF
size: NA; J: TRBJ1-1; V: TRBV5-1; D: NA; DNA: TGCGCCAGCAGCTTGATGGGGACGGCTGAAGCTTTCTTT; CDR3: CASSLMGTAEAFF
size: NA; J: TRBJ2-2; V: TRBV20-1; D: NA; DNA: TGCAGTGCTAGAGTCCCAGGGCGTAGCGGGGAGCTGTTTTTT; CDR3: CSARVPGRSGELFF
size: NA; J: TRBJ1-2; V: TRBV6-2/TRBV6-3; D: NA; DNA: TGTGCCAGCAGTCCCTCCGGGACACCGCGTGGCTACACCTTC; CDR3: CASSPSGTPRGYTF
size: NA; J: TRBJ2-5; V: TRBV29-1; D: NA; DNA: TGCAGCGGCCATGGTGTGATCCAAGAGACCCAGTACTTC; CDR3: CSGHGVIQETQYF
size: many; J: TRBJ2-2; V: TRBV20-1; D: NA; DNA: TGCAGTGCTTATACCCGGGAGCTGTTTTTT; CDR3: CSAYTRELFF
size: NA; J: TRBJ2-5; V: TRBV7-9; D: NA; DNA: TGTGCCAGCAGCTTTCAACAAGGGGGAGAGACCCAGTACTTC; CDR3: CASSFQQGGETQYF
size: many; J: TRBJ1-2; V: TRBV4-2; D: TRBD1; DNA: TGTGCCAGCAGCCAAGAGACCGGGACAGCTCTCTATGGCTACACCTTC; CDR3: CASSQETGTALYGYTF
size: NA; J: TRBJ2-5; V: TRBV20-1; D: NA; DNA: TGCAGTGCTAGCTTGGTCCAAGAGACCCAGTACTTC; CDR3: CSASLVQETQYF